The 14 T cell receptor beta chains below all came from one sample that was sequenced in a study of tumor-infiltrating lymphocytes in localized non-small cell lung cancer (dated by TCRdb to the early 2020s). The library was produced with the immunoSEQ multiplex PCR assay. The table was pulled from immuneACCESS by TCRdb, which kept in-frame rearrangements only. Such tables lose some clones; where checked, under half of the loss comes from unresolved V genes, and the rest has no known cause. The sample table holds some 9,000 clones, of which approximately 74% were seen once. Together, the top ten hold approximately 8.8% of the sample. Sequences were obtained from uninvolved lung tissue not adjacent to the tumor. The receptors were sampled from a human donor with non-small cell lung cancer.

This clone has only one observation. The chain is built from TRBV11-1 and TRBJ2-7; 8 bases line up with TRBD1. The CDR3 is 14 amino acids. V shed 5 bases, J shed 3 bases, and the junction held 6 bases outside the gene matches. Germline CDR1 reads SGHAT; CDR2 reads FQDESV (reference sequence). CDR3 sequence: CASSTWTGNYEQYF. For the CDR3, the DNA is TGTGCCAGCAGCACATGGACAGGGAACTACGAGCAGTACTTC. Based on the CDR3 plus reference TRBV11-1 and TRBJ2-7, the full variable domain is EAEVAQSPRYKITEKSQAVAFWCDPISGHATLYWYRQILGQGPELLVQFQDESVVDDSQLPKDRFSAERLKGVDSTLKIQPAELGDSAMYLCASSTWTGNYEQYFGPGTRLTVT.

V is TRBV7-2 and J is TRBJ2-1, with 8 bases matching TRBD2. The CDR3 loop spans 16 amino acids. Germline assignment: CDR1 SGHTA and CDR2 FQGNSA. The ends lost 5 bases at V and 2 bases at J; junction bases unmatched: 8. CDR3: CASSLNRGGTYNEQFF. The DNA for the CDR3 is TGTGCCAGCAGCCTAAACCGGGGGGGCACCTACAATGAGCAGTTCTTC.

By share, this clone counts as large. The V and J genes are TRBV27 and TRBJ2-7; 7 bases align to TRBD2. CDR1 and CDR2 from the germline V gene are MNHEY and SMNVEV (reference sequence). Trimming cost V 9 bases and J 7 bases; bases outside gene matches: 24. This CDR3 contains 17 residues. CDR3 loop: CASRTENGGGRQGEQYF. In nucleotides, the CDR3 is TGTGCCAGTAGGACGGAAAACGGGGGAGGGCGACAAGGTGAGCAGTACTTC.

The V call is TRBV7-2, the J call TRBJ2-3; 7 nucleotides line up with TRBD2. The CDR3 runs to 17 residues. Germline trimming cut 0 bases from V and 0 bases from J; bases unmatched to any gene: 6. Germline CDR1 SGHTA, CDR2 FQGNSA. CDR3 in amino acids: CASSLAGGPRSTDTQYF. The CDR3 DNA is TGTGCCAGCAGCTTAGCGGGAGGGCCAAGAAGCACAGATACGCAGTATTTT.

This sequence joins TRBV9 and TRBJ2-1; D might be TRBD1 (7 bases). V was cut by 1 base and J by 9 bases, with 20 bases left in between. The CDR3 is 16 amino acids. The germline CDR1 and CDR2 sequences are SGDLS and YYNGEE. CDR3 sequence reads: CASSVTGRDSGGEQFF. The CDR3 coding sequence is TGTGCCAGCAGCGTAACTGGGCGGGACAGCGGAGGTGAGCAGTTCTTC.

The chain combines TRBV29-1 with TRBJ2-3, with 11 bases aligning to TRBD1. Germline CDR1 SQVTM, CDR2 ANQGSEA. V lost 7 bases, J lost 4 bases, and 7 bases stayed unmatched. The CDR3 contains 14 residues. CDR3 DNA sequence: TGCAGCGCTATAGGGACAGGGGGTGCAGATACGCAGTATTTT. Translated, it gives CSAIGTGGADTQYF.

The V and J genes are TRBV7-2 and TRBJ2-7; the D is unclear. The V and J ends lost 2 bases and 3 bases respectively, with 5 bases between them. Germline lookup yields CDR1 SGHTA and CDR2 FQGNSA. The CDR3 runs to 12 residues. The CDR3 region has the DNA TGTGCCAGCAGCTTATTCAACTACGAGCAGTACTTC. Translated: CASSLFNYEQYF.

The genes are TRBV6-5 and TRBJ1-2; D might be TRBD1 (5 bases). The germline gives CDR1 MNHEY, CDR2 SVGAGI. Trimming cost V 8 bases and J 2 bases, with 15 bases left between them. The CDR3 is made up of 14 amino acids. Here the CDR3 DNA reads TGTGCCAGCGGGGGACTTAGCCTCAACTATGGCTACACCTTC. This translates into CASGGLSLNYGYTF.

The chain couples TRBV19 to TRBJ1-5, with D uncertain. This CDR3 spans 13 amino acids. Trimming stripped 3 bases from V and 5 bases from J, with 8 bases between. The V gene's germline CDR1 is LNHDA and CDR2 SQIVND (reference sequence). The chain's CDR3 is CASSMRGDQPQHF. In DNA, the CDR3 is TGTGCCAGTAGTATGCGCGGAGATCAGCCCCAGCATTTT.

The CDR3 DNA sequence: TGTGCCAGCAGCTTGGACGACTCCTCCGGTTTTGACGAGCAGTACTTC. It codes for CASSLDDSSGFDEQYF. The chain couples TRBV5-8 to TRBJ2-7; D remains ambiguous. Trimming removed 0 bases from V and 5 bases from J, with 18 bases in between. The CDR3 totals 16 residues. Looked up from germline, CDR1 is SGHTS and CDR2 is YDEGEE.

This clone was counted a few times. The rearrangement links TRBV28 to TRBJ1-4; TRBD1 matches 7 bases. CDR1 and CDR2 (germline): MDHEN, SYDVKM. Losses at the gene ends were 7 bases for V and 0 bases for J; bases not matched to a gene: 2. The CDR3 is made up of 14 amino acids. This chain's CDR3 is CASTDRATNEKLFF. CDR3 DNA sequence: TGTGCCAGCACCGACAGGGCAACTAATGAAAAACTGTTTTTT.

The rearrangement uses TRBV2 and TRBJ1-1, with D possibly matching TRBD1 (5 bases). The V and J ends lost 0 bases and 5 bases respectively, with 13 bases between them. CDR3 length: 15 amino acids. The germline CDR1 and CDR2 sequences are SNHLY and FYNNEI. The CDR3 reads CASSEAGQGVTEAFF. The DNA of the CDR3 is TGTGCCAGCAGTGAAGCGGGGCAGGGTGTTACTGAAGCTTTCTTT. Drawing the rest from reference TRBV2 and TRBJ1-1, the complete variable domain is EPEVTQTPSHQVTQMGQEVILRCVPISNHLYFYWYRQILGQKVEFLVSFYNNEISEKSEIFDDQFSVERPDGSNFTLKIRSTKLEDSAMYFCASSEAGQGVTEAFFGQGTRLTVV.

In nucleotides, the CDR3 is TGCGCCAGCAGCCAAGATATTCGGGATTTCAATGAGCAGTTCTTC. Protein product: CASSQDIRDFNEQFF. The chain employs TRBV4-3 and TRBJ2-1, with D possibly being TRBD2 (5 bases). Trimming left V 0 bases short and J 6 bases short, with 12 bases between. Germline lookup yields CDR1 LGHNA and CDR2 YSLEER. The CDR3 is 15 amino acids.

The table lists this clone with a count of one. The chain has TRBV5-4 and TRBJ1-2; TRBD1 matches 7 bases. In germline, CDR1 is SGHNT, CDR2 YYREEE (reference sequence). V gave up 4 bases and J gave up 2 bases; unmatched junction bases: 14. This CDR3 spans 17 amino acids. CDR3: CASSPRGQGGRNYGYTF. DNA of the CDR3: TGTGCCAGCAGCCCACGGGGCCAGGGGGGGAGAAACTATGGCTACACCTTC.